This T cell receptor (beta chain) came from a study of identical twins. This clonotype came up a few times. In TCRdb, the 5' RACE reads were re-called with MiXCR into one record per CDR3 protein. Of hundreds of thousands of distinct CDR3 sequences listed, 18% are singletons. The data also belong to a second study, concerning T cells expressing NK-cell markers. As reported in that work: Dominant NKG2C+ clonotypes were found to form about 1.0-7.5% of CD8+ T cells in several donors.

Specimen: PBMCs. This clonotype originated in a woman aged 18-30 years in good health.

CDR3 coding DNA: TGCGCCAGCAGCCCCGGAGTAGCGGGGGACACAGATACGCAGTATTTT. Its protein product is CASSPGVAGDTDTQYF. The chain combines TRBV10-1 with TRBJ2-3; 9 nucleotides agree with TRBD2. V shed 6 bases and J 2 bases; nucleotides not matched to a gene: 9. Germline V gives CDR1 WNHNN, CDR2 SYGVQD (reference sequence). This CDR3 contains 16 residues.